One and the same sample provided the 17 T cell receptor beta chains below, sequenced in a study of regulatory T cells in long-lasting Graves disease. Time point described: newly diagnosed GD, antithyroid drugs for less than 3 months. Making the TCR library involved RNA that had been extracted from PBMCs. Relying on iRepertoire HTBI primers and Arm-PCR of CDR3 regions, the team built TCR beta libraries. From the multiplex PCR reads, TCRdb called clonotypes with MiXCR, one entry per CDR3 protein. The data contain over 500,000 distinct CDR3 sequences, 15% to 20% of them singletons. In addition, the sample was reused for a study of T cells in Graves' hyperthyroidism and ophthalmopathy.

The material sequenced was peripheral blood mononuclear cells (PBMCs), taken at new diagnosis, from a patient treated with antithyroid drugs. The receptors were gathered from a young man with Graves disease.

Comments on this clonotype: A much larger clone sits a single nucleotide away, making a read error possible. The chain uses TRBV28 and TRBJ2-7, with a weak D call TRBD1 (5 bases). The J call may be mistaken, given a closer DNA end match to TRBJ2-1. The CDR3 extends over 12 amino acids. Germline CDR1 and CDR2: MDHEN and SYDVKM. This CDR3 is CASRQGFHEQFF. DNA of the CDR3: TGTGCCAGTAGGCAGGGATTTCACGAGCAGTTCTTC.

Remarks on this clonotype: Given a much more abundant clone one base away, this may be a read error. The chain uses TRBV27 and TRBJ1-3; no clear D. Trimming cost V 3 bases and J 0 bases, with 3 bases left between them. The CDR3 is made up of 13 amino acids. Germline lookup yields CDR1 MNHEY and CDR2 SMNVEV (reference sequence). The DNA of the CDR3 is TGTGCCAGCAGTTTTTACTCTGGAAACACCATATATTTT. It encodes CASSFYSGNTIYF.

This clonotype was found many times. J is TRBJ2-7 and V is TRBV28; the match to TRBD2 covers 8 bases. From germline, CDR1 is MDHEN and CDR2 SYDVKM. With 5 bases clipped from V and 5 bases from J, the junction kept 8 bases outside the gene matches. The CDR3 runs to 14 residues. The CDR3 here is CASSPGLVLDEQYF. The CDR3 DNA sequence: TGTGCCAGCAGTCCGGGACTAGTTCTCGACGAGCAGTACTTC.

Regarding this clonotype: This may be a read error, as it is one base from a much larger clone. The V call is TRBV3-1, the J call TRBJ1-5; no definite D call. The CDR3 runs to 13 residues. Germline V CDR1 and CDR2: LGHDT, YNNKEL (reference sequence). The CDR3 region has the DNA TGTGCCAGCCGCCAGCGCAGCAATCAGCCCCAGCATTTT. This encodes CASRQRSNQPQHF.

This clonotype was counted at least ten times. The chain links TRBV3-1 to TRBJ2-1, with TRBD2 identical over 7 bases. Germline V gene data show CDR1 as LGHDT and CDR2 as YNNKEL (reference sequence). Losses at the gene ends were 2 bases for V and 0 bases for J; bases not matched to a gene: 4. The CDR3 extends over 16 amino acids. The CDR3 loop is CASSQYGGTSYNEQFF. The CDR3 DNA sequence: TGTGCCAGCAGCCAATACGGGGGGACCTCCTACAATGAGCAGTTCTTC.

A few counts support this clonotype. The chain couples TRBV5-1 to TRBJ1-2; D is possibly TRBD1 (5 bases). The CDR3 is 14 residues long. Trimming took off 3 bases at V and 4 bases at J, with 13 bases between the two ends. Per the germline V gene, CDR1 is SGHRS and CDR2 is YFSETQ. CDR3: CASSYQGVGYGYTF. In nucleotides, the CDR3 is TGCGCCAGCAGCTACCAGGGAGTCGGCTATGGCTACACCTTC.

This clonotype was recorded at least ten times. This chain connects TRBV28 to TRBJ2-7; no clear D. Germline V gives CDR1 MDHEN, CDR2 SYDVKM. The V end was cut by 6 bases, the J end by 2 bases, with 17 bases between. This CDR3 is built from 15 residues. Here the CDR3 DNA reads TGTGCCAGCAGGCATCCTACCGGGCCTGCCTACGAGCAGTACTTC. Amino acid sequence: CASRHPTGPAYEQYF.

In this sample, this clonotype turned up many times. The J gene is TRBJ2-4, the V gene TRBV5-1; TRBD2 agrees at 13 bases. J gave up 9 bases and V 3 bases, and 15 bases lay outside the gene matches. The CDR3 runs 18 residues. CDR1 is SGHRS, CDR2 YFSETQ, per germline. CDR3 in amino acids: CASSSSLAGGPKDGIQYF. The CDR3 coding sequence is TGCGCCAGCAGCTCGTCACTAGCGGGAGGGCCCAAGGACGGCATTCAGTACTTC.

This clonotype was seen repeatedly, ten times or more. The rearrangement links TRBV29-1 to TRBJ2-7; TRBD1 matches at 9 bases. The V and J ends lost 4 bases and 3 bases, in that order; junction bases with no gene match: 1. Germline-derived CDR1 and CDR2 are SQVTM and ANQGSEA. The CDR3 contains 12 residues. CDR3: CSVVGQGYEQYF. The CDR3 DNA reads TGCAGCGTTGTGGGACAGGGCTACGAGCAGTACTTC.

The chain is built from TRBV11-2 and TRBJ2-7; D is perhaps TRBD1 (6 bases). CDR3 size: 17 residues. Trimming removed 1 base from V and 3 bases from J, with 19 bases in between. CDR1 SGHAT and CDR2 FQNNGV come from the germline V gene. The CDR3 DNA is TGTGCCAGCAGCTTAGCTTCCGACAGGTTTAGCCTCTACGAGCAGTACTTC. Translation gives CASSLASDRFSLYEQYF.

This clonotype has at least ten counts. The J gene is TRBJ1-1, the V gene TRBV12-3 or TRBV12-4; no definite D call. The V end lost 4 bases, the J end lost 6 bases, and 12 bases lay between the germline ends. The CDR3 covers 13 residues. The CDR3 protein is CASSYLRLSEAFF. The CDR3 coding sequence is TGTGCCAGCAGTTATCTACGTTTATCTGAAGCTTTCTTT.

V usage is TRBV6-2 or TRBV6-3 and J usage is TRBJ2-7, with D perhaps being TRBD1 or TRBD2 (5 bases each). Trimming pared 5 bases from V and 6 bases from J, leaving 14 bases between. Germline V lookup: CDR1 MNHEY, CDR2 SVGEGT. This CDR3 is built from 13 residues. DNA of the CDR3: TGTGCCAGCAGTCGGGGCCTTTTGGGCGAGCAGTACTTC. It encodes CASSRGLLGEQYF.

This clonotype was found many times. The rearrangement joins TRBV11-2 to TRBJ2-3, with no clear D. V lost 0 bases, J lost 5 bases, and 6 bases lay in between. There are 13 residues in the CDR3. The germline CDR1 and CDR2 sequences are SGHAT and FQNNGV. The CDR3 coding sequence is TGTGCCAGCAGCTTAGATCAGTTAGATACGCAGTATTTT. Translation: CASSLDQLDTQYF.

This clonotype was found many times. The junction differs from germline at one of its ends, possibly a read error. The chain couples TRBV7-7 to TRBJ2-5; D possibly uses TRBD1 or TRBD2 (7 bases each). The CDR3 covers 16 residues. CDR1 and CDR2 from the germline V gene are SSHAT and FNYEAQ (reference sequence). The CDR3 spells CASSLAGTGASGTQYF. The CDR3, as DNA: TGTGCTAGCAGCTTAGCGGGCACAGGGGCGTCGGGGACCCAGTACTTC. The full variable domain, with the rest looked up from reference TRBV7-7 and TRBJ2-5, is GAGVSQSPRYKVTKRGQDVTLRCDPISSHATLYWYQQALGQGPEFLTYFNYEAQPDKSGLPSDRFSAERPEGSISTLTIQRTEQRDSAMYRCASSLAGTGASGTQYFGPGTRLLVL.

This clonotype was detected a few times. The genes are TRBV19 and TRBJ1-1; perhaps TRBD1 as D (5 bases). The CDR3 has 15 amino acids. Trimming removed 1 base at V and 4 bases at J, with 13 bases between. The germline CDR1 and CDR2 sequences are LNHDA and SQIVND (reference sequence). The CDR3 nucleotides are TGTGCCAGTAGTATAGGTGCGGGGGAGGCCACTGAAGCTTTCTTT. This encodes CASSIGAGEATEAFF.

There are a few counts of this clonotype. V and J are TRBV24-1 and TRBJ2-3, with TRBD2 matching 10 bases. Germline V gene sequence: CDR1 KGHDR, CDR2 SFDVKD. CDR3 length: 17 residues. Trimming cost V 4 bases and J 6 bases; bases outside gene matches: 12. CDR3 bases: TGTGCCACCAGTGACCCTCTAGCGGGAGACCCCCCGGATACGCAGTATTTT. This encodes CATSDPLAGDPPDTQYF.

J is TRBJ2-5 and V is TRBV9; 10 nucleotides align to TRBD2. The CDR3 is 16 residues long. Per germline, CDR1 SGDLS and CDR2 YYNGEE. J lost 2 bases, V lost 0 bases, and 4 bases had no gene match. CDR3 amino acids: CASSVASGRGQETQYF. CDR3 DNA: TGTGCCAGCAGCGTAGCGAGCGGGAGGGGTCAAGAGACCCAGTACTTC.